This TCR beta chain was found in a study of human T cells and chemical hapten exposure. About the research overall: The study enrolled mostly female patients with alopecia areata, totalis or universalis.

In the original processing: Per-sample TCR counts ranged from roughly 20,000 to 700,000, median 95,638. Each CDR3 protein is one row after TCRdb ran MiXCR on the RACE reads. What appears here as the V and J calls and clone size reflects TCRdb's work, not the paper's. The table shows 82,000 or so distinct CDR3 sequences, with approximately 12% occurring only once. Time point reported: patch test 3, about 24 weeks after DPC sensitization. Treatment here: therapeutic diphenylcyclopropenone sensitization with weekly scalp DPC. Between the trimmed V and J ends, which lost 6 bases and 5 bases, there was a span of 13 bases. The CDR3 runs 13 residues. Germline CDR1 is SNHLY and CDR2 is FYNNEI.

The V call is TRBV2, the J call TRBJ1-2; tentative D call: TRBD1 (5 bases). This receptor was taken from a woman between 45 and 65 years old with alopecia areata. Some clones in this sample may be carry-over from other donors' samples. The sequencing here drew on whole blood, taken in connection with sensitization to the hapten diphenylcyclopropenone (DPC). CDR3 sequence (DNA): TGTGCCAGCAGAGGGGACGGGTATTATGGCTACACCTTC. This gives the protein CASRGDGYYGYTF.